Here is one T cell receptor (beta chain) with its context. The data originate from a study of OX40 agonist ivuxolimab in advanced cancers. Study-level background: Dose-escalation patients had hepatocellular carcinoma, melanoma, renal cell or head and neck cancer. One hepatocellular carcinoma and a couple of cutaneous melanoma patients partially responded.

The ends were cut back, 7 bases at V and 7 bases at J, with 19 bases in the middle. Germline values: CDR1 MNHNS, CDR2 SASEGT. The CDR3 extends over 14 amino acids. Patients were excluded for autoimmune disease history or systemic immunosuppression. Blood was sampled at baseline, cycle 4 day 1, and cycle 7 day 1. Data came from immunoSEQ multiplex PCR; TCRdb stores just in-frame clones and leaves some out. The repertoire holds about 34,000 clones, 81% seen once, with over 1.3% in the top ten. The J gene is TRBJ1-2, the V gene TRBV6-1; tentative D call: TRBD1 (5 bases). The sample in question was CD4+ or CD8+ T cells sorted from blood, obtained in a trial of the OX40 agonist ivuxolimab. The sequence came from an adult with an advanced solid tumor such as melanoma, head and neck, liver or kidney cancer. The CDR3 loop reads CASTALGRIFGYTF. The CDR3 DNA is TGTGCCAGCACTGCCCTGGGACGGATTTTTGGCTACACCTTC.